This TCR beta chain was sequenced during a study of T cells in Graves' hyperthyroidism and ophthalmopathy. This clonotype was recorded many times. The CDR3 loop spans 12 amino acids. V dropped 5 bases and J dropped 1 base, with 3 bases sitting between them. The germline V gene encodes CDR1 MNHEY and CDR2 SVGAGI. TCR beta CDR3 region amplification was performed from RNA transcripts. HTBI primers were employed in a first-round RT-PCR of the TCR CDR3. From the multiplex PCR reads, TCRdb called clonotypes with MiXCR, one entry per CDR3 protein. The sample lists roughly 98,000 distinct CDR3 sequences; 40% were seen once. Patients showing uncontrolled infection, other autoimmune disease, pregnancy or lactation were ineligible.

The chain employs TRBV6-5 and TRBJ1-5; no clear D gene. Sequencing was done on a sample of peripheral blood or thyroid tissue (not recorded which). This receptor was identified in a woman younger than 45 with Graves' hyperthyroidism. The CDR3 sequence: CASSDSNQPQHF. The DNA for the CDR3 is TGTGCCAGCAGTGACAGCAATCAGCCCCAGCATTTT.